Below, 19 T cell receptor beta chains from the same sample are listed, as sequenced in a study of control samples from healthy donors and cancer patients (TCRdb year 2020). Library preparation employed the immunoSEQ multiplex PCR assay. In TCRdb, the immuneACCESS table is reduced to in-frame sequences with V and J assigned. These tables do not hold every clone; where another copy was compared, an unresolved V gene accounts for under half, and the others remain unexplained. The sample table records more than 5,500 clones; 70% to 90% of these occur just once. Approximately 6.6% of the sample is held by the ten biggest clonotypes. Sequencing was performed on formalin-fixed, paraffin-embedded tissue. Receptors originate from a female donor with lung cancer.

The V and J genes are TRBV11-3 and TRBJ2-1; D may be TRBD2 (5 bases). There are 11 residues in the CDR3. The V gene's germline CDR1 is SGHNT and CDR2 YENEEA. The germline V and J ends were trimmed by 3 bases and 8 bases, with 5 bases remaining between them. The CDR3, as DNA: TGTGCCAGCAGCTTCGGGGATGAGCAGTTCTTC. Its protein product is CASSFGDEQFF.

The chain employs TRBV14 and TRBJ1-4, with D possibly being TRBD1 (5 bases). Trimming shortened V by 3 bases and J by 11 bases, and 7 bases separated the two germline ends. Germline CDR1 SGHDN, CDR2 FVKESK. There are 11 residues in the CDR3. The CDR3 here is CASSHGGKLFF. The CDR3 bases are TGTGCCAGCAGCCACGGGGGGAAACTGTTTTTT.

CDR3 nucleotides: TGTGCCAGCAGCCAAGACGGAGGATGGAGCGGGAGCTCCTACAATGAGCAGTTCTTC. Encoded protein: CASSQDGGWSGSSYNEQFF. This sequence joins TRBV3-1 (or the pseudogene TRBV3-2) and TRBJ2-1; TRBD2 aligns across 8 bases. The germline V gene encodes CDR1 LGHDT and CDR2 YNNKEL (reference sequence). The CDR3 extends over 19 amino acids. V lost 0 bases, J lost 0 bases, and 10 bases stayed unmatched.

V usage is TRBV10-1 and J usage is TRBJ2-1; D possibly uses TRBD1 or TRBD2 (5 bases each). V was pared by 4 bases and J by 9 bases, with 7 bases between. The V gene's germline CDR1 is WNHNN and CDR2 SYGVQD (reference sequence). CDR3 size: 11 residues. This chain's CDR3 is CASSGDGEQFF. The CDR3 coding sequence is TGCGCCAGCAGTGGGGACGGTGAGCAGTTCTTC.

The V and J genes are TRBV11-2 and TRBJ2-7, with a weak D call TRBD1 (6 bases). Trimming shortened V by 3 bases and J by 8 bases, and 17 bases separated the two germline ends. Germline assignment: CDR1 SGHAT and CDR2 FQNNGV. This CDR3 has 14 residues. The DNA of the CDR3 is TGTGCCAGCAGCTTTGGAGTGACAGGCGGCAAGCAGTACTTC. Translating it yields CASSFGVTGGKQYF.

The chain uses TRBV27 and TRBJ2-1; a possible D gene is TRBD2 (5 bases). V lost 2 bases and J 7 bases, leaving 9 bases between the germline ends. From germline, CDR1 is MNHEY and CDR2 SMNVEV (reference sequence). There are 13 residues in the CDR3. This CDR3 reads CASSLRGPNEQFF. Written as DNA, the CDR3 is TGTGCCAGCAGTTTACGGGGTCCGAATGAGCAGTTCTTC.

This chain connects TRBV5-4 to TRBJ2-5; 7 bases line up with TRBD2. The CDR3 runs 15 residues. Germline loops: CDR1 SGHNT, CDR2 YYREEE (reference sequence). V shed 0 bases, J shed 3 bases, and the junction held 5 bases outside the gene matches. The chain's CDR3 is CASSLASGEKETQYF. CDR3 bases: TGTGCCAGCAGCTTGGCTAGCGGAGAAAAAGAGACCCAGTACTTC.

The gene calls are TRBV3-1 (or the pseudogene TRBV3-2) and TRBJ2-3; 9 positions match TRBD2. J was trimmed by 3 bases and V by 1 base; bases with no gene match: 5. The germline gives CDR1 LGHDT, CDR2 YNNKEL (reference sequence). The CDR3 extends over 16 amino acids. The CDR3 is CASSQGFSGRTDTQYF. The CDR3 DNA reads as TGTGCCAGCAGCCAAGGTTTTAGCGGGAGAACAGATACGCAGTATTTT.

The V and J genes are TRBV28 and TRBJ2-3, with a possible D match to TRBD2 (5 bases). The V gene lost 1 base and the J gene lost 0 bases, with 8 bases spanning the gap. The germline CDR1 and CDR2 sequences are MDHEN and SYDVKM. The length of the CDR3 is 15 residues. DNA of the CDR3: TGTGCCAGCAGTTTATCCGGGGTTAGCACAGATACGCAGTATTTT. Its translation: CASSLSGVSTDTQYF. Using reference TRBV28 and TRBJ2-3 for the parts outside the CDR3, the full variable domain is DVKVTQSSRYLVKRTGEKVFLECVQDMDHENMFWYRQDPGLGLRLIYFSYDVKMKEKGDIPEGYSVSREKKERFSLILESASTNQTSMYLCASSLSGVSTDTQYFGPGTRLTVL.

This clone showed up just once. The chain carries TRBV27 and TRBJ2-7; D might be TRBD1 (5 bases). V lost 7 bases, J lost 5 bases, and 9 bases lay in between. Germline V CDR1 and CDR2: MNHEY, SMNVEV (reference sequence). The CDR3 extends over 11 amino acids. The DNA of the CDR3 is TGTGCCAGCAAAGGGGCCCACGAGCAGTACTTC. Its translation: CASKGAHEQYF.

This chain joins TRBV29-1 and TRBJ1-1, with TRBD1 identical over 10 bases. V lost 4 bases to trimming and J lost 5 bases; unmatched junction nucleotides: 4. Germline CDR1 SQVTM, CDR2 ANQGSEA. This CDR3 region has 13 residues. Written as DNA, the CDR3 is TGCAGCGTTGTGACAGGGGGCCTGACTGAAGCTTTCTTT. Translation: CSVVTGGLTEAFF. The full variable domain, its missing parts supplied by reference TRBV29-1 and TRBJ1-1, is SAVISQKPSRDICQRGTSLTIQCQVDSQVTMMFWYRQQPGQSLTLIATANQGSEATYESGFVIDKFPISRPNLTFSTLTVSNMSPEDSSIYLCSVVTGGLTEAFFGQGTRLTVV.

This clone was found once. The chain employs TRBV29-1 and TRBJ1-4; possible D gene TRBD1, 6 bases. Trimming left V 7 bases short and J 8 bases short, with 14 bases between. The CDR3 contains 12 residues. Germline lookup yields CDR1 SQVTM and CDR2 ANQGSEA. The CDR3 region has the DNA TGCAGCGCGTACAGGGTTGGAGAAAAACTGTTTTTT. Translating gives CSAYRVGEKLFF. Filled out from reference TRBV29-1 and TRBJ1-4, the complete variable domain reads SAVISQKPSRDICQRGTSLTIQCQVDSQVTMMFWYRQQPGQSLTLIATANQGSEATYESGFVIDKFPISRPNLTFSTLTVSNMSPEDSSIYLCSAYRVGEKLFFGSGTQLSVL.

This chain links TRBV2 with TRBJ2-3; D unclear. V lost 5 bases, J lost 12 bases, and 15 bases lay in between. The CDR3 extends over 12 amino acids. CDR1 SNHLY and CDR2 FYNNEI come from the germline V gene. The CDR3 DNA is TGTGCCAGCAGTTACAGCCCCTCGCTTCAGTATTTT. It is translated as CASSYSPSLQYF.

The rearrangement links TRBV6-1 to TRBJ2-7; 11 bases are shared with TRBD2. J gave up 6 bases and V 3 bases, and 7 bases lay outside the gene matches. CDR3 length equals 15 residues. Per germline, CDR1 MNHNS and CDR2 SASEGT. The CDR3 nucleotides read TGTGCCAGCAGTGACCCCGGGACTAGCGGCGGCGAGCAGTACTTC. Its protein product is CASSDPGTSGGEQYF.

This sequence joins TRBV9 and TRBJ2-3; no clear D. The germline CDR1 and CDR2 sequences are SGDLS and YYNGEE. The CDR3 loop spans 15 amino acids. Trimming removed 2 bases from V and 0 bases from J, with 10 bases in between. DNA for the CDR3: TGTGCCAGCAGCGTCCACAGCACTAGCACAGATACGCAGTATTTT. Encoded protein: CASSVHSTSTDTQYF.

The J gene is TRBJ2-7, the V gene TRBV9; possibly TRBD2 for D (6 bases). Germline V gene data show CDR1 as SGDLS and CDR2 as YYNGEE. CDR3 length equals 15 residues. V dropped 4 bases and J dropped 3 bases, with 17 bases sitting between them. The CDR3 DNA is TGTGCCAGCAGCCCTACGGACGGAGGGAACTACGAGCAGTACTTC. Encoded protein: CASSPTDGGNYEQYF.

This clone was recorded only once. This chain links TRBV4-2 with TRBJ2-3, with TRBD2 identical over 12 bases. CDR3 size: 17 residues. The germline gives CDR1 LGHNA, CDR2 YNFKEQ. The ends lost 7 bases at V and 1 base at J; junction bases unmatched: 9. CDR3 sequence reads: CASTPLLAGGGTDTQYF. CDR3 sequence (DNA): TGTGCCAGCACACCACTTCTAGCGGGAGGGGGCACAGATACGCAGTATTTT.

The chain uses TRBV28 and TRBJ1-1, with TRBD1 as a possible D gene (6 bases). The germline V and J ends were trimmed by 1 base and 3 bases, with 6 bases remaining between them. CDR1 is MDHEN, CDR2 SYDVKM, per germline. The CDR3 has 13 amino acids. CDR3 in amino acids: CASSLSGDTEAFF. CDR3 DNA: TGTGCCAGCAGTTTATCAGGGGACACTGAAGCTTTCTTT.

The chain couples TRBV12-2 to TRBJ2-7; the D call TRBD1 from the table was never checked on the DNA. TRBV12-2 is noted as a pseudogene. The CDR3 sequence is 15 residues long. CDR3 sequence (DNA): TGTGCAAGTCGCCCCGCGCAGGTACGAACCTACGAGCAGTACTTC. Translating gives CASRPAQVRTYEQYF.